This record concerns one T cell receptor beta chain sequence. This sample was included in a study of blood T cell repertoires in COVID-19. Study-level background: Samples of COVID-19 (acute and convalescent) were obtained from the United States, Italy and Spain. T cells, B-cell-depleted T cells, or PBMCs provided the cDNA or gDNA that served as material.

Trimming left V 9 bases short and J 1 base short, with 15 bases between. CDR1 SGHAT and CDR2 FQDESV come from the germline V gene (reference sequence). This CDR3 has 14 residues. Using immunoSEQ multiplex PCR, the repertoire was profiled, and TCRdb retains in-frame clones only, with some absent. The sample carries 130,000 or so clones, about 90% recorded once. The sequence came from a man aged 50-59 years with active COVID-19. The specimen was peripheral blood. This chain joins TRBV11-1 and TRBJ1-1; D uncertain. CDR3 region: CASSTGNSNTEAFF. The DNA for the CDR3 is TGTGCCAGTTCTACCGGGAACTCGAACACTGAAGCTTTCTTT.